The present entry profiles one TCR beta chain with its context. Its antigen is as yet unknown. Donors each provided about 10 milliliters of peripheral blood. These data come from a study of blood T cells in healthy people across ages. Study-level points and caveats: Greater diversity and more naive CD4+ cells were seen in long-lived donors than in aged donors.

The authors ran a second PCR of roughly 6 to 12 cycles using a sample-barcoded 5' primer and a J-beta primer mix. MiXCR, run by TCRdb on the 5' RACE reads, gives a single entry per CDR3 protein. The table shows 780,000 or so distinct CDR3 sequences, with about 56% occurring only once. The germline V and J ends were trimmed by 1 base and 0 bases, with 14 bases remaining between them. CDR1 and CDR2 (germline): SGHRS, YFSETQ. This CDR3 contains 17 residues. The specimen sequenced was blood. The chain carries TRBV5-1 and TRBJ2-4; D is unclear. The TCR was taken from a man aged 40-50 years in good health. DNA of the CDR3: TGCGCCAGCAGCTTGAATACAGCACTCCTAGCCAAAAACATTCAGTACTTC. Encoded protein: CASSLNTALLAKNIQYF.